This T cell receptor beta chain stems from a study of blood T cell repertoires in COVID-19. At the level of the study: In each case, the material was cDNA or gDNA derived from T cells, B-cell-depleted T cells, or PBMCs.

Libraries were prepared by immunoSEQ multiplex PCR; TCRdb keeps only in-frame clonotypes and omits some of them. The sample lists about 170,000 clones; 84% were seen once. Germline CDR1 is MNHEY and CDR2 is SVGAGI. The CDR3 runs to 13 residues. With V trimmed by 6 bases and J by 7 bases, 7 bases remained unmatched. The receptor was isolated from a woman over 75 with COVID-19, enrolled during active disease. The sequencing sample was made of peripheral blood. The rearrangement links TRBV6-5 to TRBJ2-5, with 8 nucleotides matching TRBD1. The CDR3 DNA reads as TGTGCCAGCAGGCGTACAGGGGGTGGGACCCAGTACTTC. Translation: CASRRTGGGTQYF.